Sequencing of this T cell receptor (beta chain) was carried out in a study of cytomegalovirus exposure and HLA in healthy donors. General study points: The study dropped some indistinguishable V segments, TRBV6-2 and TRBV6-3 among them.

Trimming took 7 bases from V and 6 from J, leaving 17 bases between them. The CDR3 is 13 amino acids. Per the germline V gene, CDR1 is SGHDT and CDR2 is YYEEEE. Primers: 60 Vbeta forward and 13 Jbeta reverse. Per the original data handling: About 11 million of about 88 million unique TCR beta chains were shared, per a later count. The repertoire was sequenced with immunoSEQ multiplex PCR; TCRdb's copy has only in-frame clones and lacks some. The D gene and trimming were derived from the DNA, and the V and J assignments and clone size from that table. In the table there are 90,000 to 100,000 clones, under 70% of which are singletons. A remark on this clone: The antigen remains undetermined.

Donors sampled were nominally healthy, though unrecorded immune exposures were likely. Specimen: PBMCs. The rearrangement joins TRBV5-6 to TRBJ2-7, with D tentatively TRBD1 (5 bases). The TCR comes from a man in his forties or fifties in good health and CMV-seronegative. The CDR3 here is CASCLIGAGEQYF. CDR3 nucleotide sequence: TGTGCCAGCTGTTTAATAGGGGCAGGCGAGCAGTACTTC.